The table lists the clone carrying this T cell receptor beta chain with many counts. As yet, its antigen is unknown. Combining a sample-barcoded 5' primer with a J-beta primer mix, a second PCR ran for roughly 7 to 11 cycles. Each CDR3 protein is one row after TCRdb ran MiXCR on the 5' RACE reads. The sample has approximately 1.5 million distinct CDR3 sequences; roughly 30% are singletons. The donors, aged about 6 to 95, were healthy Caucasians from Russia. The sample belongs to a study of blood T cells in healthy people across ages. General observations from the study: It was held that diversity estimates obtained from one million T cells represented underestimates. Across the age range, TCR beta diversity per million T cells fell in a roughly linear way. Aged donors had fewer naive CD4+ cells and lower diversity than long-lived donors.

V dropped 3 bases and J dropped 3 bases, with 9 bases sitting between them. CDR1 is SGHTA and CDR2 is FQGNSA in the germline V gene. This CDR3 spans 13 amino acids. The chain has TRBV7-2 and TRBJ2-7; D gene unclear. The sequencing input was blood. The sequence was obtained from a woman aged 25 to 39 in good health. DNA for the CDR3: TGTGCCAGCAGCTTGACTGTTAACTACGAGCAGTACTTC. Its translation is CASSLTVNYEQYF.